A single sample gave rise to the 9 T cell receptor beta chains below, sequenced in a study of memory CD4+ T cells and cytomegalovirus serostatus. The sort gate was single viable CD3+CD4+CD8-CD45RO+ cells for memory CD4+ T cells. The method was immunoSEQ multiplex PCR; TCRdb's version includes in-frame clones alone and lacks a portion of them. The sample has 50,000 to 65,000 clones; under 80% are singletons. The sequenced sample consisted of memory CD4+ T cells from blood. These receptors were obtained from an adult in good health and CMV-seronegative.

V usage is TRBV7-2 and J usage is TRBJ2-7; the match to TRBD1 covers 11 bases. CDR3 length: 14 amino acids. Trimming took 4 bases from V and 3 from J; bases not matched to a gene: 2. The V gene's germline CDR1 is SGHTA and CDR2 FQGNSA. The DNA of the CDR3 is TGTGCCAGCAGCTCGGGACAGGGGGGCTACGAGCAGTACTTC. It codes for CASSSGQGGYEQYF.

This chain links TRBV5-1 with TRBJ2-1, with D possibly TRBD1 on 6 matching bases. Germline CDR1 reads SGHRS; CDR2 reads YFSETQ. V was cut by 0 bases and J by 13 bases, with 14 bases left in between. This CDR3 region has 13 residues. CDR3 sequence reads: CASSLEQRTVQFF. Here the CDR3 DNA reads TGCGCCAGCAGCTTGGAGCAGCGGACAGTACAGTTCTTC.

CDR3 in amino acids: CASSPREGDYNSPLHF. For the CDR3, the DNA is TGCGCCAGCAGTCCAAGGGAGGGCGATTATAATTCACCCCTCCACTTT. This chain connects TRBV5-1 to TRBJ1-6; D is uncertain. CDR1 and CDR2 (germline): SGHRS, YFSETQ. The length of the CDR3 is 16 residues. Trimming pared 5 bases from V and 4 bases from J, leaving 16 bases between.

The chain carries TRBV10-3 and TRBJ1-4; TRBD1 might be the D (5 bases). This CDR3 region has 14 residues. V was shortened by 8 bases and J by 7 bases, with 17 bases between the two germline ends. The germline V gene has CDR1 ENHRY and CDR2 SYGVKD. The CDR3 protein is CAIFDPGRGEKLFF. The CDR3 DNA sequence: TGTGCCATCTTTGATCCAGGGAGAGGTGAAAAACTGTTTTTT.

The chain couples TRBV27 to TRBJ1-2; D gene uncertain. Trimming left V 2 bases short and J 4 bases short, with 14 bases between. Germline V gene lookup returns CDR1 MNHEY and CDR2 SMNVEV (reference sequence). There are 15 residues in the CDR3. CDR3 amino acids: CASSLSRTAIYGYTF. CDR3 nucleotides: TGTGCCAGCAGTTTAAGTAGGACCGCAATCTATGGCTACACCTTC.

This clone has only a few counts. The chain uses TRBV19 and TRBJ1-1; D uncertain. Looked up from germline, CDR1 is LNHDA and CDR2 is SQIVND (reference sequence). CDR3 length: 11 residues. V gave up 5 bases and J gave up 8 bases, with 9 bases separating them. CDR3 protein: CASSRQREAFF. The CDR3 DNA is TGTGCCAGTAGTCGTCAGAGGGAAGCTTTCTTT.

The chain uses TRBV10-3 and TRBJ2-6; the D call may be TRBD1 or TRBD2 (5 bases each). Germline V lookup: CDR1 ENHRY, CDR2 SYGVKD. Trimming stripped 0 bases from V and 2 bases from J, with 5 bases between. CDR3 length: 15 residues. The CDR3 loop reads CAISESGAGANVLTF. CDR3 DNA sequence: TGTGCCATCAGTGAGTCGGGGGCTGGGGCCAACGTCCTGACTTTC.

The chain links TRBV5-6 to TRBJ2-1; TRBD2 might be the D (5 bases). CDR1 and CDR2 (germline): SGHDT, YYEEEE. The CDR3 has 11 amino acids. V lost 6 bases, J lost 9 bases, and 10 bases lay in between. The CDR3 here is CASNRRGEQFF. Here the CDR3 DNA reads TGTGCCAGCAACCGTCGGGGTGAGCAGTTCTTC.

CDR3 in DNA: TGCGCCAGGACTTCCCAGGGGCCCCCTAACTATGGCTACACCTTC. Amino acid sequence: CARTSQGPPNYGYTF. V is TRBV10-1 and J is TRBJ1-2; D possibly corresponds to TRBD1 (6 bases). The CDR3 covers 15 residues. Trimming removed 9 bases from V and 0 bases from J, with 17 bases in between. Germline V gene sequence: CDR1 WNHNN, CDR2 SYGVQD (reference sequence).